This TCR beta chain emerged from a study of cytomegalovirus exposure and HLA in healthy donors. Study-wide findings and caveats: Later on, a genetic analysis was performed. It linked a missense variant in DCLRE1C with V- and J-gene trimming of TCR beta. Sequencing likely generated an artifact that appeared as a cluster of highly shared sequence variants. In terms of immune exposure information, only CMV serostatus was available. The study assumed roughly uniform donor sequencing depth for presence/absence analyses.

V trimming: 7 bases; J trimming: 4 bases; junction bases outside the gene matches: 13. This CDR3 has 16 amino acids. Germline assignment: CDR1 MDHEN and CDR2 SYDVKM. The PCR employed 60 Vbeta primers together with 13 Jbeta primers. Clones were read by immunoSEQ multiplex PCR, and TCRdb kept only the in-frame ones, dropping some. The table records under 150,000 clones, about three quarters of them present only once. The count of this clone is one. Its antigen is still unknown. This TCR was sampled from a woman younger than 30 in good health and CMV-seronegative. The gene calls are TRBV28 and TRBJ2-1, with 7 bases identical to TRBD1. The sequencing sample was made of PBMCs. CDR3 loop: CASKSSLGTAYNEQFF. The DNA for the CDR3 is TGTGCCAGCAAATCGAGTTTGGGGACAGCATACAATGAGCAGTTCTTC.